The T cell receptor beta chain described here comes from a study of cytomegalovirus exposure and HLA in healthy donors. Study results and caveats: CMV serostatus was the only recorded immune exposure for donors.

Notes on this clone: Its antigen is not known.

The V segment lost 2 bases and the J segment 6 bases; nucleotides outside the gene matches: 8. Germline V gives CDR1 LGHNA, CDR2 YNFKEQ. The CDR3 length is 18 residues. The study ran its PCR with 60 Vbeta and 13 Jbeta primers. Data came from immunoSEQ multiplex PCR; TCRdb stores just in-frame clones and leaves some out. The sample shows 200,000 to 250,000 clones, approximately 80% of them seen only once. The TCR comes from a man between 25 and 39 years old in good health and CMV-seronegative. The chain links TRBV4-2 to TRBJ2-1; 15 bases map to TRBD2. Sequenced material: PBMCs. In DNA, the CDR3 is TGTGCCAGCAGCCAAATAGGACTAGCGGGGGGGCCGACCAATGAGCAGTTCTTC. It encodes CASSQIGLAGGPTNEQFF.